This T cell receptor (beta chain) was identified during a study of PD-1 blockade in classical Hodgkin lymphoma. Assay: immunoSEQ multiplex PCR; the TCRdb copy retains only in-frame clones and omits some. The sample has roughly 140,000 clones; about four fifths are singletons. No patient escaped relapse after autologous stem cell transplantation, and brentuximab vedotin exposure varied. This clone was counted a few times. The antigen remains undetermined. Study outcomes and limitations: Patients newly diagnosed and complete responders had comparable baseline diversity. TCR diversity at baseline was reported to be reduced in newly diagnosed patients relative to healthy donors. CD4+ TCR diversity rose significantly by C4D1, and CD8+ TCR diversity did not. What drove the repertoire differences, possibly disease activity or prior therapy, has not been defined.

The CDR3 runs 12 residues. V lost 6 bases and J 7 bases, leaving 9 bases between the germline ends. In germline, CDR1 is MNHEY, CDR2 SVGAGI. The chain employs TRBV6-5 and TRBJ2-2, with a weak D call TRBD1 (6 bases). The receptor's source is a human donor with classical Hodgkin lymphoma. The sample here was peripheral blood mononuclear cells (PBMCs), taken before the second cycle of nivolumab. The CDR3 loop is CASRSGHGELFF. The CDR3, as DNA: TGTGCCAGCAGATCGGGACACGGGGAGCTGTTTTTT.